This T cell receptor (beta chain) was recovered during a study of PD-L1 blockade in urothelial cancer. Libraries were prepared by immunoSEQ multiplex PCR; TCRdb keeps only in-frame clonotypes and omits some of them. The sample holds under 80,000 clones, approximately 80% seen once. Study findings and constraints: Larger 3-week expansion of tumor-associated blood clones was seen in durable-benefit patients.

Time point given: pretreatment peripheral blood. V shed 6 bases and J 1 base; nucleotides not matched to a gene: 10. The CDR3 spans 17 residues. Germline lookup yields CDR1 LNHDA and CDR2 SQIVND (reference sequence). About this clone itself: What it recognizes is unknown.

The chain couples TRBV19 to TRBJ2-3; TRBD2 agrees at 10 bases. Sequenced material: PBMCs, taken around atezolizumab (anti-PD-L1) treatment. The source of this sequence is a man in his sixties or seventies with urothelial cancer. CDR3 amino acids: CASRGLARGDGTDTQYF. The CDR3 coding sequence is TGTGCCAGTAGGGGACTAGCGCGAGGGGACGGCACAGATACGCAGTATTTT.